This T cell receptor (beta chain) came from a study of T cell repertoires in cytomegalovirus infection. Overall study: Both CMV infection and a matching HLA type were indicated by public TCR beta signatures. Whole-study results and caveats: There were HLA-C-restricted CMV-specific TCR beta clonotypes dominating the ex vivo response.

A remark on this clonotype: Its cognate antigen is unknown.

The V and J ends lost 6 bases and 2 bases, in that order; junction bases with no gene match: 6. This CDR3 has 13 amino acids. CDR1 DFQATT and CDR2 SNEGSKA come from the germline V gene (reference sequence). TCRdb processed the reads anew with MiXCR; each CDR3 protein has one entry. The table has about 180,000 distinct CDR3 sequences, roughly 15% seen once. The chain carries TRBV20-1 and TRBJ2-7; TRBD1 agrees at 8 bases. Specimen: CD8+ T cells from PBMCs. This clonotype was sampled from a human donor in good health (CMV status not recorded). Some clones in this sample may be carry-over from other donors' samples. The CDR3, as DNA: TGCAGTGCACCGACAGGGGCGACCTACGAGCAGTACTTC. Translated: CSAPTGATYEQYF.